This T cell receptor (beta chain) was documented in a study of CD8+CD57+ T cells in acquired aplastic anemia (dated by TCRdb to 2016 to 2019). At the level of the whole study: Extracted DNA from sorted CD4+ and CD8+ cells averaged 3.2 ug, ranging from about 0.18 to 27.4 ug. CD8+CD57+ expansion was defined as a frequency above the mean frequency observed in healthy subjects. Overall study outcomes, separate from this receptor: CD8+ Simpson's diversity did not differ significantly between patients and healthy controls (P=0.060). Although roughly 29 CD8+ CDR3 sequences were shared by patients and controls, these sequences appeared highly expressed in patients and within the immunodominant clones of patients.

The CDR3 goes from the cysteine to the phenylalanine over 13 residues. Of all the DNA, just the CDR3 is kept, 39 bases in frame from base 1. The germline V gene (reference sequence) yields LNHNV for CDR1 and YYDKDF for CDR2. Trimming costs V 0 bases and J 4 bases, and their ends lie 6 bases apart. Points on this clonotype: No antigen is known for it. Per-base quality was not reported, and no clone a single base away is much larger than it.

Expansion of CD8+CD57+ cells had been shown by flow cytometry in the patients chosen for sequencing. Every patient had severe acquired aplastic anemia, diagnosed using the International Study of Aplastic Anemia and Agranulocytosis and Camitta criteria. No patient had received any therapy when blood was sampled. The study deep-sequenced TCR repertoires of sorted CD4+ and CD8+ blood T cells from severe aplastic anemia patients and healthy subjects. In the USA, patient enrollment took place under clinicaltrials.gov protocols 00001620, 01623167, 00001397, 00071045, 00081523 and 00961064. Ficoll-Paque density gradient centrifugation was used to isolate peripheral blood mononuclear cells. Before DNA was extracted, CD4+ and CD8+ T cells were sorted using either FACS or magnetic beads. TCR beta VDJ combination and CDR3 sequence profiling used genomic DNA as the template. An Illumina HiSeq 2000 was used for TCR repertoire sequencing. The source study handled its data this way. Repertoire assessment relied on Simpson's diversity index, CDR3 size and DJ length profiles, and TRBV/TRBJ rearrangement plots. The immunodominant clone was defined as the most abundant DNA sequence in deep sequencing data. CDR3 amino acid sequences were checked for sharing across subjects and were also compared against the VDJdb database and published repertoires. The public sequencing data were trimmed at Q25 with fastp and processed into clonotypes with MiXCR by TCRdb, which kept only in-frame beta chains. Rows with one shared CDR3 protein collapse into an entry with the most common genes and DNA. These V and J calls derive from TCRdb rather than the authors' analysis. The table for this sample lists roughly 100,000 distinct CDR3 sequences; around 68% of them were counted only once. Jointly, the top ten make up 65% of the sample.

Recombination linked TRBV15 to TRBJ1-1, with TRBD1 as a weak D call on 5 bases. The clonotype originates from a human donor with aplastic anemia. Sample: sorted CD4+, CD8+, or CD8+CD57+ T cells (not recorded which) from PBMCs. The CDR3 has the sequence CATSREGGTEAFF. In nucleotides, the sequence is TGTGCCACCAGCAGAGAGGGGGGCACTGAAGCTTTCTTT.